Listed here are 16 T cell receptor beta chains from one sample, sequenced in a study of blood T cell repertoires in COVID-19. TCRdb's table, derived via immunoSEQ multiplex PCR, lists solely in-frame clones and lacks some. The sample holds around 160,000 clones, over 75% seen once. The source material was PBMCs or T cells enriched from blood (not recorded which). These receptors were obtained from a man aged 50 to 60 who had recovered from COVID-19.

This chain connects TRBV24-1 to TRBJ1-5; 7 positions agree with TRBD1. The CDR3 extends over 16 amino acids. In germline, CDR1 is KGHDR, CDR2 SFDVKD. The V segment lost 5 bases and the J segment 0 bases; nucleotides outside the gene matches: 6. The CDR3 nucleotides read TGTGCCACCAGTGGTGACAGGGCGTATAGCAATCAGCCCCAGCATTTT. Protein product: CATSGDRAYSNQPQHF.

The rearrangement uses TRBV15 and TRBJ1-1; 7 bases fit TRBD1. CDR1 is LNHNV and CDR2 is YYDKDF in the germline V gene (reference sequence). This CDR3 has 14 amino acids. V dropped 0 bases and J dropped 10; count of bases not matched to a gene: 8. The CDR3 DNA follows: TGTGCCACCAGCAGAGATCGAGAGGGGGCGAGAGCTTTCTTT. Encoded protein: CATSRDREGARAFF.

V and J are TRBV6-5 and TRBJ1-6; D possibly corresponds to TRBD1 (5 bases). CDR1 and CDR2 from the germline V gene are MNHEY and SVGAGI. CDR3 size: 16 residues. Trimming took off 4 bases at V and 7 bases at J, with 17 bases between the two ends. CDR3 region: CASSSPPGLDNSPLHF. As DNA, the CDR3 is TGTGCCAGCAGTTCCCCCCCAGGGCTGGACAATTCACCCCTCCACTTT.

CDR3 DNA: TGTGCCATCAGTGAGTCGAGGGAGGGCACAGATACGCAGTATTTT. Translated: CAISESREGTDTQYF. V usage is TRBV10-3 and J usage is TRBJ2-3; a weak D match, TRBD2 (6 bases). The CDR3 consists of 15 residues. Germline V CDR1 and CDR2: ENHRY, SYGVKD. Trimming cost V 0 bases and J 1 base, with 8 bases left between them.

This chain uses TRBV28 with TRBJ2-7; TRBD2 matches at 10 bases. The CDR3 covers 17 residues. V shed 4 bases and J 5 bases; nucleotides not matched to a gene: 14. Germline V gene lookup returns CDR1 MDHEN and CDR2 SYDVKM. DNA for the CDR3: TGTGCCAGCAGTTCCCTCCGATTAGCGGGAGGAGGACACGAGCAGTACTTC. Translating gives CASSSLRLAGGGHEQYF.

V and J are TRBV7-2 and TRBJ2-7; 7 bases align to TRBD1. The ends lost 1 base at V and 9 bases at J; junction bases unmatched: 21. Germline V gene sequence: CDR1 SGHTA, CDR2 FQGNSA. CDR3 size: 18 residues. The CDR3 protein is CASSLVAGAGTDSRGQYF. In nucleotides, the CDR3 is TGTGCCAGCAGCTTAGTTGCAGGGGCTGGGACAGACTCCCGGGGGCAGTACTTC.

CDR3 DNA: TGTGCCACCGGTAAGAGGACAGGGGGGGTTCTGGAGCAGTACTTC. This codes for CATGKRTGGVLEQYF. The chain employs TRBV24-1 and TRBJ2-7; 10 bases match TRBD1. This CDR3 is 15 amino acids long. The V gene's germline CDR1 is KGHDR and CDR2 SFDVKD. J gave up 7 bases and V 9 bases, and 14 bases lay outside the gene matches.

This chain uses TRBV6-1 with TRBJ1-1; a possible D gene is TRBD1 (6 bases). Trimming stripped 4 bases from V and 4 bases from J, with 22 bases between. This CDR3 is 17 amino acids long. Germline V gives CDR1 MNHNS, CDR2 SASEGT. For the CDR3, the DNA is TGTGCCAGCAGTGCCCTCGACAGGCCTTCGGGTGGCACTGAAGCTTTCTTT. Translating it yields CASSALDRPSGGTEAFF.

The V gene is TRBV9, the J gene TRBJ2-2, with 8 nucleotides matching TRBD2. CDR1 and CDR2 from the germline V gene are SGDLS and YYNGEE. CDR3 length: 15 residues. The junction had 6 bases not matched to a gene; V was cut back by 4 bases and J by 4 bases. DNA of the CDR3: TGTGCCAGCAGCCAGGGAGCGGGAGTCACCGGGGAGCTGTTTTTT. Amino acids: CASSQGAGVTGELFF. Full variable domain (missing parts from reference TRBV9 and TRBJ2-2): DSGVTQTPKHLITATGQRVTLRCSPRSGDLSVYWYQQSLDQGLQFLIQYYNGEERAKGNILERFSAQQFPDLHSELNLSSLELGDSALYFCASSQGAGVTGELFFGEGSRLTVL.

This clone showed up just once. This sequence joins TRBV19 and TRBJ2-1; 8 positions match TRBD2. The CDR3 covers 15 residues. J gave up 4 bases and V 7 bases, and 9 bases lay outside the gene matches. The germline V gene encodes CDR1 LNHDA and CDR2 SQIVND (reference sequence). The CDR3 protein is CASNPGLGLYNEQFF. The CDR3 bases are TGTGCCAGTAACCCGGGACTAGGCTTATACAATGAGCAGTTCTTC.

CDR3 protein: CASSPGQGEAFF. CDR3 sequence (DNA): TGTGCCAGCAGTCCCGGACAGGGAGAAGCTTTCTTT. The chain joins TRBV12-3 or TRBV12-4 to TRBJ1-1, with 8 bases fitting TRBD1. The CDR3 sequence is 12 residues long. V shed 5 bases, J shed 8 bases, and the junction held 4 bases outside the gene matches.

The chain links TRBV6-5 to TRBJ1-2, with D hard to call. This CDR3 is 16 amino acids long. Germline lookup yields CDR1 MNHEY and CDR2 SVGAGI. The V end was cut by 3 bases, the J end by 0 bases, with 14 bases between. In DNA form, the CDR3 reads TGTGCCAGCAGTTATGGCAGGCTTCCAACTAACTATGGCTACACCTTC. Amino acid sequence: CASSYGRLPTNYGYTF.

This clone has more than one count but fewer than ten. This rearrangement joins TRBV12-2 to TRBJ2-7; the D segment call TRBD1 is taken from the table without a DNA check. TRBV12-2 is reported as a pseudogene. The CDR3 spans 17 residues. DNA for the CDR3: TGTGCAAGTCGCTTAGCCGTATACAGGTTACAAGTCTACGAGCAGTACTTC. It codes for CASRLAVYRLQVYEQYF.

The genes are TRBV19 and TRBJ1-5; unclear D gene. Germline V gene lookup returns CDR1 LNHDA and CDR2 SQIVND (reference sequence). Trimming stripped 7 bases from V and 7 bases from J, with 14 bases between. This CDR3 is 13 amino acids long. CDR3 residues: CASMWRKGQPQHF. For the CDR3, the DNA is TGTGCCAGTATGTGGAGGAAAGGCCAGCCCCAGCATTTT.

CDR3 nucleotide sequence: TGTGCCAGCAGTAGAGACATCAGGGAGACCCAGTACTTC. It codes for CASSRDIRETQYF. The chain is built from TRBV6-5 and TRBJ2-5, with D unclear. Trimming took 5 bases from V and 5 from J, leaving 12 bases between them. The CDR3 runs to 13 residues. CDR1 and CDR2 (germline): MNHEY, SVGAGI.

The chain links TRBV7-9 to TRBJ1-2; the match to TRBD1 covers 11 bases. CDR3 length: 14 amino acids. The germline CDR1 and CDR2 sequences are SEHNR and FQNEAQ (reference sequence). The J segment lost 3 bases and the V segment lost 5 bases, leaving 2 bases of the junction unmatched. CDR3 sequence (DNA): TGTGCCAGCAGCCGGACAGGGGGCGACTATGGCTACACCTTC. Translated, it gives CASSRTGGDYGYTF.